This TCR beta chain was captured in a study of blood T cell repertoires in COVID-19. Study information: Researchers got acute and convalescent COVID-19 samples from the United States, Italy and Spain. Sources were T cells, B-cell-depleted T cells, or PBMCs; the material itself was cDNA or gDNA.

With regard to this clone: The same CDR3 is also encoded by other DNA sequences in this sample.

All enrollees were about 18 to 89 years old and from roughly 22 US areas. Cohort placement rested on clinical history that participants reported themselves. Sequencing used immunoSEQ multiplex PCR; TCRdb keeps in-frame clones, though not all of them. The profile shows roughly 270,000 clones, 85% of them singletons. The V gene's germline CDR1 is LNHDA and CDR2 SQIVND (reference sequence). CDR3 length: 13 amino acids. V was pared by 1 base and J by 4 bases, with 5 bases between. The specimen sequenced was PBMCs or T cells enriched from blood (not recorded which). The TCR was taken from a woman aged 50 to 60 who had recovered from COVID-19. The rearrangement joins TRBV19 to TRBJ1-5; no clear D gene. The CDR3 spells CASSIAGNQPQHF. Written as DNA, the CDR3 is TGTGCCAGTAGTATAGCGGGAAATCAGCCCCAGCATTTT.